Following are 8 T cell receptor beta chains from one sample sequenced in a study of cytomegalovirus exposure and HLA in healthy donors. In the PCR, 60 Vbeta and 13 Jbeta primers were used. Method: immunoSEQ multiplex PCR; TCRdb's copy keeps in-frame clones and lacks some. Altogether 150,000 to 200,000 clones are present, 76% being singletons, with the ten largest covering approximately 3%. The sample comprised PBMCs. All receptors derive from a male donor in good health and CMV-seronegative.

This chain joins TRBV2 and TRBJ2-3, with D tentatively TRBD1 (5 bases). The CDR3 spans 16 residues. The ends were cut back, 5 bases at V and 6 bases at J, with 21 bases in the middle. In germline, CDR1 is SNHLY, CDR2 FYNNEI. The DNA for the CDR3 is TGTGCCAGCAGTTTCCCCAGGGCTAAGGGCTCTGATACGCAGTATTTT. It specifies CASSFPRAKGSDTQYF.

The rearrangement joins TRBV6-6 to TRBJ1-5, with 7 nucleotides matching TRBD1. The V gene's germline CDR1 is MNHNY and CDR2 SVGAGI (reference sequence). V lost 4 bases to trimming and J lost 6 bases; unmatched junction nucleotides: 6. There are 14 residues in the CDR3. This CDR3 is CASSSTGFPQPQHF. The CDR3, as DNA: TGTGCCAGCAGTTCGACAGGGTTCCCTCAGCCCCAGCATTTT.

The chain carries TRBV7-3 and TRBJ2-5; TRBD2 matches at 8 bases. The germline V gene has CDR1 SGHTA and CDR2 FQGTGA. The trim removed 4 bases at V and 4 bases at J, leaving 8 bases unmatched. The CDR3 sequence is 15 residues long. The CDR3 DNA follows: TGTGCCAGCAGCTCTCGGGGGGGCCCGGGAGAGACCCAGTACTTC. Translation gives CASSSRGGPGETQYF.

The chain carries TRBV14 and TRBJ2-3, with 11 bases fitting TRBD2. The CDR3 sequence is 19 residues long. V lost 3 bases, J lost 8 bases, and 19 bases stayed unmatched. Germline loops: CDR1 SGHDN, CDR2 FVKESK. CDR3 sequence: CASSHFPSSGRARRGTQYF. CDR3 DNA: TGTGCCAGCAGCCATTTTCCGAGTAGCGGGAGGGCCAGGCGGGGTACGCAGTATTTT.

This clone appeared a single time. The V and J genes are TRBV9 and TRBJ1-4; 7 bases match TRBD1. V gave up 6 bases and J gave up 4 bases; unmatched junction bases: 6. The CDR3 runs 14 residues. Germline-derived CDR1 and CDR2 are SGDLS and YYNGEE. The CDR3 DNA reads TGTGCCAGCACTCACCGGGACAGTAATGAAAAACTGTTTTTT. Its translation is CASTHRDSNEKLFF.

The chain carries TRBV10-2 and TRBJ2-1; 9 bases align to TRBD2. The CDR3 runs 20 residues. Per the germline V gene, CDR1 is WSHSY and CDR2 is SAAADI. The ends lost 6 bases at V and 0 bases at J; junction bases unmatched: 18. This CDR3 is CASRYWRTSGPQSSYNEQFF. The CDR3 DNA reads TGCGCCAGCAGATATTGGAGAACTAGCGGGCCCCAGAGCTCCTACAATGAGCAGTTCTTC.

The genes are TRBV5-6 and TRBJ1-4, with 9 positions matching TRBD1. The CDR3 has 15 residues. Germline loops: CDR1 SGHDT, CDR2 YYEEEE. The trim removed 1 base at V and 6 bases at J, leaving 4 bases unmatched. CDR3 DNA: TGTGCCAGCAGCTTGAGACAGGGGGTAGATGAAAAACTGTTTTTT. Amino acids: CASSLRQGVDEKLFF.

Here the CDR3 reads CASSQTEETQYF. CDR3 sequence (DNA): TGTGCCAGCAGCCAAACAGAAGAGACCCAGTACTTC. This chain joins TRBV14 and TRBJ2-5; D remains ambiguous. CDR1 SGHDN and CDR2 FVKESK come from the germline V gene. The V end lost 2 bases, the J end lost 3 bases, and 4 bases lay between the germline ends. The CDR3 consists of 12 residues.